Presented here are 2 T cell receptor beta chains from one specimen sequenced in a study of post-analysis software for immune sequencing data. Findings and caveats of the study: Compared with controls, patients had more of roughly five TRBV segments, including TRBV5-6, TRBV5-1 and TRBV20-1.

The library was made from cDNA and included unique molecular identifiers. Using its own MiXCR run on the PCR reads, TCRdb lists one record per CDR3 protein. The data hold hundreds of thousands of distinct CDR3 sequences, with 36% observed a single time. Their antigens remain unidentified. Sequenced input: blood. The receptor set was obtained from a girl aged 10-17 years with multiple sclerosis.

With regard to this clonotype: Possible read error: a much larger clone is one base away. V is TRBV20-1 and J is TRBJ2-2; a weak D match, TRBD2 (6 bases). Germline CDR1 DFQATT, CDR2 SNEGSKA (reference sequence). CDR3 length: 14 residues. Here the CDR3 DNA reads TGCAGTGCCGCCGGGACTGCAAACACCGGGGAGCGGTTTTTT. This sequence encodes CSAAGTANTGERFF.

The V and J genes are TRBV2 and TRBJ2-3; 7 positions agree with TRBD2. The V and J ends lost 4 bases and 2 bases, in that order; junction bases with no gene match: 6. CDR3 size: 15 residues. Germline V gene sequence: CDR1 SNHLY, CDR2 FYNNEI. The CDR3 region is CASSVEGGNTDTQYF. The CDR3 DNA reads TGTGCCAGCAGTGTGGAGGGAGGGAACACAGATACGCAGTATTTT.